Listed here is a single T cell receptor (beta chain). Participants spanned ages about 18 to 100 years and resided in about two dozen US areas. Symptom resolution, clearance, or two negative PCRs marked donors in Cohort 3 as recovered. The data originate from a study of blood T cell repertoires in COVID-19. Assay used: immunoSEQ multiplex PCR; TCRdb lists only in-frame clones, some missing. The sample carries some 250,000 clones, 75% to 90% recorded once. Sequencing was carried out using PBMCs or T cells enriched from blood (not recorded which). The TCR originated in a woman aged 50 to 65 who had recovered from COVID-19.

CDR3 in DNA: TGTGCCAGCAGTTACGGTACAGGGACAGGAAATGAAAAACTGTTTTTT. Translation gives CASSYGTGTGNEKLFF. This chain links TRBV6-5 with TRBJ1-4, with 8 bases that match TRBD1. V dropped 2 bases and J dropped 5; count of bases not matched to a gene: 7. This CDR3 region has 16 residues. Germline V gene lookup returns CDR1 MNHEY and CDR2 SVGAGI.